One and the same sample provided the 19 T cell receptor beta chains below, sequenced in a study of T cell responses to AZD1222 COVID-19 vaccine. Only in-frame clones appear in the TCRdb table, and some are missing; sequencing was by immunoSEQ multiplex PCR. Here the sample spans 120,000 to 150,000 clones, 90% to 95% being singletons. The sequences come from peripheral blood, collected on day 0 of AZD1222 vaccination. These receptors were obtained from an adult in good health.

This rearrangement joins TRBV2 to TRBJ2-5; tentatively, D is TRBD2 (5 bases). Per germline, CDR1 SNHLY and CDR2 FYNNEI. Trimming left V 8 bases short and J 7 bases short, with 23 bases between. This CDR3 is built from 15 residues. The CDR3 DNA follows: TGTGCCAGCGGAGCTAGCACCCAACATAAGGGGACCCAGTACTTC. Protein sequence: CASGASTQHKGTQYF.

The gene calls are TRBV7-4 and TRBJ2-7, with 8 bases identical to TRBD2. The CDR3 totals 16 residues. The V segment lost 3 bases and the J segment 1 base; nucleotides outside the gene matches: 8. The germline V gene encodes CDR1 SGHVT and CDR2 SQSDAQ. CDR3 DNA sequence: TGTGCCAGCAGCTTCCGGGGGGGACATTTTTCCTACGAGCAGTACTTC. The encoded protein is CASSFRGGHFSYEQYF.

The chain employs TRBV27 and TRBJ1-2; TRBD1 aligns across 8 bases. The CDR3 sequence is 15 residues long. CDR1 and CDR2 from the germline V gene are MNHEY and SMNVEV (reference sequence). V lost 5 bases and J lost 7; bases outside the gene matches: 12. DNA for the CDR3: TGTGCCAGCAGTCCAAACTGGACAGGGTATATTGGCTACACCTTC. Protein: CASSPNWTGYIGYTF.

As regards this clone: Other nucleotide sequences from this sample produce the same CDR3. The chain joins TRBV18 to TRBJ1-2; possibly TRBD1 for D (5 bases). The germline gives CDR1 KGHSH, CDR2 LQKENI. This CDR3 contains 14 residues. Trimming left V 2 bases short and J 0 bases short, with 7 bases between. The CDR3 region has the DNA TGTGCCAGCTCACCAGGGGGGACTAACTATGGCTACACCTTC. It translates to CASSPGGTNYGYTF.

About this clone: A read error is likely here: a far larger clone is one base away. J is TRBJ2-1 and V is TRBV7-9, with 9 bases aligning to TRBD2. Germline CDR1 is SEHNR and CDR2 is FQNEAQ (reference sequence). The V segment lost 5 bases and the J segment 2 bases; nucleotides outside the gene matches: 4. This CDR3 region has 15 residues. The CDR3 protein is CASSPLAGAYNEQFF. The CDR3 DNA reads TGTGCCAGCAGCCCGTTAGCGGGAGCCTACAATGAGCAGTTCTTC.

The chain recombines TRBV9 with TRBJ1-2; 7 bases align to TRBD1. Trimming at V came to 3 bases and at J to 4 bases, leaving 6 bases not matched to a gene. This CDR3 is 14 amino acids long. Looked up from germline, CDR1 is SGDLS and CDR2 is YYNGEE. This chain's CDR3 is CASSGGDSPYGYTF. CDR3 bases: TGTGCCAGCAGCGGCGGGGACAGCCCCTATGGCTACACCTTC.

This clone came up once. The CDR3 DNA follows: TGCAGCGTCCTAGGACAGGGGGCAAAGATTGAAGCTTTCTTT. Its translation is CSVLGQGAKIEAFF. V gene TRBV29-1 combines with J gene TRBJ1-1; 11 bases map to TRBD1. The J segment lost 7 bases and the V segment lost 6 bases, leaving 10 bases of the junction unmatched. Germline V CDR1 and CDR2: SQVTM, ANQGSEA. CDR3 length equals 14 residues.

The V call is TRBV28, the J call TRBJ1-2, with D maybe TRBD1 (5 bases). The CDR3 length is 15 residues. The germline V gene has CDR1 MDHEN and CDR2 SYDVKM. V was clipped by 4 bases and J by 6 bases, with 18 bases between them. As DNA, the CDR3 is TGTGCCAGCAGTTCCGGCGGGGGACGTGTCAATGGCTACACCTTC. Translation: CASSSGGGRVNGYTF.

The chain joins TRBV10-2 to TRBJ1-4; D call uncertain. Germline values: CDR1 WSHSY, CDR2 SAAADI. V lost 2 bases and J 6 bases, leaving 7 bases between the germline ends. The CDR3 is 13 amino acids. CDR3 protein: CASSEGLDEKLFF. CDR3 bases: TGCGCCAGCAGTGAGGGGCTGGATGAAAAACTGTTTTTT.

The chain couples TRBV3-1 (or the pseudogene TRBV3-2) to TRBJ2-2, with a possible D match to TRBD2 (6 bases). V was pared by 5 bases and J by 1 base, with 11 bases between. The V gene's germline CDR1 is LGHDT and CDR2 YNNKEL (reference sequence). This CDR3 spans 15 amino acids. The CDR3 protein is CASSFGLRNTGELFF. The CDR3 DNA follows: TGTGCCAGCAGCTTCGGACTAAGGAACACCGGGGAGCTGTTTTTT.

The chain recombines TRBV3-1 (or the pseudogene TRBV3-2) with TRBJ2-3; D gene ambiguous. CDR3 length equals 14 residues. Trimming took off 4 bases at V and 2 bases at J, with 10 bases between the two ends. The germline gives CDR1 LGHDT, CDR2 YNNKEL (reference sequence). The CDR3 sequence is CASSPRLNTDTQYF. The CDR3 nucleotides are TGTGCCAGCAGCCCCAGACTGAACACAGATACGCAGTATTTT.

The chain couples TRBV19 to TRBJ1-5; the D is unclear. Germline V gene sequence: CDR1 LNHDA, CDR2 SQIVND (reference sequence). The CDR3 runs 13 residues. V was clipped by 1 base and J by 8 bases, with 9 bases between them. CDR3 amino acids: CASSIVGGEPQHF. CDR3 DNA sequence: TGTGCCAGTAGTATAGTAGGTGGGGAGCCCCAGCATTTT.

The chain combines TRBV2 with TRBJ1-4; D ambiguous. The CDR3 runs to 15 residues. Germline assignment: CDR1 SNHLY and CDR2 FYNNEI. V gave up 4 bases and J gave up 0 bases, with 9 bases separating them. The CDR3 DNA sequence: TGTGCCAGCAGTGGAACAGCTGCAACTAATGAAAAACTGTTTTTT. Translated, it gives CASSGTAATNEKLFF.

V and J are TRBV7-2 and TRBJ2-5, with D perhaps matching TRBD1 (7 bases). This CDR3 spans 12 amino acids. Germline V lookup: CDR1 SGHTA, CDR2 FQGNSA. V lost 5 bases and J 9 bases, leaving 13 bases between the germline ends. The CDR3 protein is CASSVGGTAQYF. The CDR3 DNA reads TGTGCCAGCAGCGTAGGAGGGACAGCCCAGTACTTC.

The rearrangement joins TRBV7-8 to TRBJ1-1, with D possibly matching TRBD1 (6 bases). This CDR3 is built from 15 residues. In germline, CDR1 is SGHVS, CDR2 FQNEAQ. Trimming took off 1 base at V and 4 bases at J, with 13 bases between the two ends. The CDR3 DNA reads as TGTGCCAGCAGCTTAGATCCGGGACACGCCACTGAAGCTTTCTTT. Its translation: CASSLDPGHATEAFF. The full variable domain, in which reference TRBV7-8 and TRBJ1-1 provide the parts outside the CDR3, is GAGVSQSPRYKVAKRGQDVALRCDPISGHVSLFWYQQALGQGPEFLTYFQNEAQLDKSGLPSDRFFAERPEGSVSTLKIQRTQQEDSAVYLCASSLDPGHATEAFFGQGTRLTVV.

This clone has a handful of counts. The CDR3 DNA is TGTGCCAGCAGTGCCCCGTATCAAGAGACCCAGTACTTC. This sequence encodes CASSAPYQETQYF. The chain combines TRBV2 with TRBJ2-5; D remains unclear. The V gene lost 4 bases and the J gene lost 2 bases, with 8 bases spanning the gap. The CDR3 is made up of 13 amino acids. Germline V gives CDR1 SNHLY, CDR2 FYNNEI.

The rearrangement uses TRBV28 and TRBJ1-1, with D maybe TRBD1 (5 bases). Between the trimmed V and J ends, which lost 3 bases and 0 bases, there was a span of 20 bases. Germline CDR1 MDHEN, CDR2 SYDVKM. The CDR3 sequence is 18 residues long. The CDR3 coding sequence is TGTGCCAGCAGTTTCCGTGGGGCAGGGTCGATACTGAACACTGAAGCTTTCTTT. Protein sequence: CASSFRGAGSILNTEAFF.

This rearrangement joins TRBV5-3 to TRBJ1-5; 7 bases align to TRBD1. TRBV5-3 is noted as an ORF with a role that remains uncertain. The CDR3 spans 20 residues. The junction had 15 bases not matched to a gene; V was cut back by 0 bases and J by 0 bases. CDR3 bases: TGTGCCAGAAGCTTGGGTATCGGGACAGAAAAGCCTTATAGCAATCAGCCCCAGCATTTT. This encodes CARSLGIGTEKPYSNQPQHF.

The gene calls are TRBV27 and TRBJ1-4, with 9 bases aligning to TRBD1. Per the germline V gene, CDR1 is MNHEY and CDR2 is SMNVEV (reference sequence). The V gene end was trimmed by 3 bases and the J gene end by 7 bases; junction bases not matched to a gene: 6. This CDR3 is built from 15 residues. CDR3 sequence: CASSFRDRAGEKLFF. CDR3 DNA: TGTGCCAGCAGTTTTCGGGACAGGGCCGGTGAAAAACTGTTTTTT. Variable domain in full (rest from reference TRBV27 and TRBJ1-4): EAQVTQNPRYLITVTGKKLTVTCSQNMNHEYMSWYRQDPGLGLRQIYYSMNVEVTDKGDVPEGYKVSRKEKRNFPLILESPSPNQTSLYFCASSFRDRAGEKLFFGSGTQLSVL.